This T cell receptor beta chain was identified during a study of blood T cell repertoires in COVID-19. The assay was immunoSEQ multiplex PCR, and TCRdb's table has in-frame clones only and misses some. The data contain 280,000 or so clones, over 85% of them singletons. The CDR3 loop spans 18 amino acids. Trimming shortened V by 4 bases and J by 1 base, and 20 bases separated the two germline ends. The germline CDR1 and CDR2 sequences are LGHNA and YNFKEQ. Exposed enrollees encountered a COVID-19 case at some point within 2 weeks before study entry. This TCR was recovered from a woman between 45 and 60 years old who had been exposed to COVID-19. This chain connects TRBV4-2 to TRBJ1-5, with D perhaps matching TRBD1 (6 bases). What was sequenced was PBMCs or T cells enriched from blood (not recorded which). The CDR3 coding sequence is TGTGCCAGCAGCCTACGTCCCCCTCTACAGGGCAGCAATCAGCCCCAGCATTTT. This encodes CASSLRPPLQGSNQPQHF.